The 17 T cell receptor beta chains below were found in one sample sequenced in a study of patients and donors after allogeneic stem cell transplantation. One entry per CDR3 protein, called by TCRdb with MiXCR from the RT-PCR reads. This sample yields 900,000 to 1,000,000 distinct CDR3 sequences, of which roughly 18% are seen a single time; 5% to 7.5% belongs to the top ten. The sample consisted of blood, either unsorted or a sorted T cell fraction (not recorded which). The receptors stem from a human donor who was either an allogeneic HSCT recipient or a stem cell or donor lymphocyte infusion donor (not recorded which). It is not recorded whose cells these are; they may come from a transplant donor.

This sequence joins TRBV4-3 and TRBJ1-5, with D maybe TRBD1 (5 bases). Trimming pared 0 bases from V and 7 bases from J, leaving 10 bases between. The V gene's germline CDR1 is LGHNA and CDR2 YSLEER. The CDR3 is made up of 14 amino acids. CDR3 coding DNA: TGCGCCAGCAGCCAAGATGAGGGACTCCAGCCCCAGCATTTT. It codes for CASSQDEGLQPQHF.

This clonotype has just a few counts. The rearrangement uses TRBV11-2 and TRBJ2-2; perhaps TRBD2 as D (5 bases). Trimming pared 1 base from V and 5 bases from J, leaving 8 bases between. Germline lookup yields CDR1 SGHAT and CDR2 FQNNGV. CDR3 length: 14 residues. The CDR3 protein is CASSLVTGTGELFF. CDR3 in DNA: TGTGCCAGCAGCTTAGTGACGGGGACCGGGGAGCTGTTTTTT.

This clonotype has just a few counts. V is TRBV20-1 and J is TRBJ2-7, with 11 bases that match TRBD2. V shed 0 bases and J 5 bases; nucleotides not matched to a gene: 6. Germline V gives CDR1 DFQATT, CDR2 SNEGSKA (reference sequence). The CDR3 length is 15 residues. Here the CDR3 reads CSARDTSGGKNEQYF. CDR3 nucleotide sequence: TGCAGTGCTAGAGATACTAGCGGGGGAAAAAACGAGCAGTACTTC.

This clonotype was detected ten times or more. V gene TRBV12-3 or TRBV12-4 combines with J gene TRBJ2-7; 16 positions match TRBD2. CDR3 length: 17 residues. The trim removed 0 bases at V and 4 bases at J, leaving 3 bases unmatched. In nucleotides, the CDR3 is TGTGCCAGCAGTTTAGCGGGACTAGCGGGAGGGACGTACGAGCAGTACTTC. Translated, it gives CASSLAGLAGGTYEQYF.

This clonotype has just a few counts. The chain links TRBV20-1 to TRBJ2-5, with 9 positions matching TRBD2. The CDR3 has 13 residues. V lost 5 bases and J lost 5; bases outside the gene matches: 6. Germline CDR1 is DFQATT and CDR2 is SNEGSKA (reference sequence). The CDR3 region is CSAGRGGSETQYF. The CDR3, as DNA: TGCAGTGCTGGGCGGGGGGGAAGTGAGACCCAGTACTTC.

V is TRBV7-2 and J is TRBJ2-5; D is possibly TRBD1 or TRBD2 (6 bases each). Germline CDR1 reads SGHTA; CDR2 reads FQGNSA. Trimming removed 2 bases at V and 1 base at J, with 11 bases between. The CDR3 runs 15 residues. CDR3 sequence reads: CASSLRGRGQETQYF. CDR3 nucleotide sequence: TGTGCCAGCAGCTTACGGGGGCGGGGCCAAGAGACCCAGTACTTC.

The sample holds a few counts of this clonotype. The chain recombines TRBV28 with TRBJ2-7, with 8 positions matching TRBD2. From germline, CDR1 is MDHEN and CDR2 SYDVKM. V lost 6 bases, J lost 2 bases, and 9 bases stayed unmatched. There are 15 residues in the CDR3. In DNA, the CDR3 is TGTGCCAGCAGCACGGGGGGGCGGAGAACCTACGAGCAGTACTTC. As protein: CASSTGGRRTYEQYF.

The chain employs TRBV4-3 and TRBJ2-7, with D perhaps matching TRBD1 (6 bases). The CDR3 has 14 residues. V was clipped by 4 bases and J by 1 base, with 11 bases between them. Germline lookup yields CDR1 LGHNA and CDR2 YSLEER. CDR3 DNA sequence: TGCGCCAGCAGCCCCACAGGGAATTCCTACGAGCAGTACTTC. Encoded protein: CASSPTGNSYEQYF.

This clonotype has a handful of counts. The rearrangement uses TRBV12-3 or TRBV12-4 and TRBJ1-1; 7 bases are a match to TRBD1. The CDR3 contains 13 residues. Losses at the gene ends were 5 bases for V and 11 bases for J; bases not matched to a gene: 11. Here the CDR3 DNA reads TGTGCCAGCAGTCCCCGAGTAACAGGGGCCGCTTTCTTT. This gives the protein CASSPRVTGAAFF.

This chain links TRBV2 with TRBJ2-3; 11 nucleotides align to TRBD2. This CDR3 region has 17 residues. V trimming: 7 bases; J trimming: 6 bases; junction bases outside the gene matches: 15. The germline V gene encodes CDR1 SNHLY and CDR2 FYNNEI. CDR3 in amino acids: CASKNRASGGSADTQYF. Here the CDR3 DNA reads TGTGCCAGCAAGAATCGGGCTAGCGGGGGGTCGGCGGATACGCAGTATTTT. Supplemented by reference TRBV2 and TRBJ2-3, the full variable domain reads EPEVTQTPSHQVTQMGQEVILRCVPISNHLYFYWYRQILGQKVEFLVSFYNNEISEKSEIFDDQFSVERPDGSNFTLKIRSTKLEDSAMYFCASKNRASGGSADTQYFGPGTRLTVL.

In its sample, this clonotype was seen a few times. The V gene is TRBV5-1, the J gene TRBJ2-7; D is undetermined. Trimming shortened V by 0 bases and J by 3 bases, and 10 bases separated the two germline ends. Per the germline V gene, CDR1 is SGHRS and CDR2 is YFSETQ. The CDR3 runs 14 residues. The CDR3 DNA follows: TGCGCCAGCAGCTTGGCCGGGCGGCACTACGAGCAGTACTTC. Amino acids: CASSLAGRHYEQYF.

This clonotype appeared a few times. The chain links TRBV5-1 to TRBJ1-6; maybe TRBD1 (6 bases). Trimming cost V 0 bases and J 5 bases, with 9 bases left between them. CDR1 SGHRS and CDR2 YFSETQ come from the germline V gene. The CDR3 covers 15 residues. The CDR3 here is CASSLDPGDNSPLHF. CDR3 bases: TGCGCCAGCAGCTTGGATCCAGGGGATAATTCACCCCTCCACTTT.

This clonotype was found a few times. The V call is TRBV12-3 or TRBV12-4, the J call TRBJ2-7; 9 bases line up with TRBD1. Trimming took 7 bases from V and 5 from J; bases not matched to a gene: 15. This CDR3 is built from 16 residues. CDR3 residues: CASTSSRDRVINEQYF. Here the CDR3 DNA reads TGTGCCAGCACCTCCTCCCGGGACAGGGTCATCAACGAGCAGTACTTC.

The V gene is TRBV20-1, the J gene TRBJ1-2; D is unclear. Per the germline V gene, CDR1 is DFQATT and CDR2 is SNEGSKA (reference sequence). CDR3 length equals 13 residues. V shed 0 bases and J shed 8 bases, with 13 bases lying between them. The CDR3 nucleotides are TGCAGTGCTAGAGATCGGTGGCGGGTCGGCTACACCTTC. This sequence encodes CSARDRWRVGYTF.

This chain joins TRBV11-2 and TRBJ2-7; 11 bases are a match to TRBD2. The CDR3 contains 15 residues. J lost 3 bases, V lost 3 bases, and 4 bases had no gene match. The V gene's germline CDR1 is SGHAT and CDR2 FQNNGV. CDR3 loop: CASSLSLAGGYEQYF. CDR3 nucleotide sequence: TGTGCCAGCAGCTTGTCTCTAGCGGGAGGCTACGAGCAGTACTTC.

This clonotype was observed a few times. The chain carries TRBV20-1 and TRBJ1-3; D remains ambiguous. CDR1 DFQATT and CDR2 SNEGSKA come from the germline V gene (reference sequence). Trimming removed 4 bases from V and 0 bases from J, with 10 bases in between. CDR3 length: 14 residues. CDR3 nucleotides: TGCAGTGCTAACCCGCCCAGCTCTGGAAACACCATATATTTT. This gives the protein CSANPPSSGNTIYF.

The sample holds many counts of this clonotype. The genes are TRBV5-1 and TRBJ2-3, with D possibly being TRBD1 (5 bases). This CDR3 contains 16 residues. Germline loops: CDR1 SGHRS, CDR2 YFSETQ. Trimming removed 0 bases from V and 2 bases from J, with 13 bases in between. CDR3 DNA: TGCGCCAGCAGCTTGGATTACAGGATGAACACAGATACGCAGTATTTT. This encodes CASSLDYRMNTDTQYF. The full variable domain, rest sourced from reference TRBV5-1 and TRBJ2-3, is KAGVTQTPRYLIKTRGQQVTLSCSPISGHRSVSWYQQTPGQGLQFLFEYFSETQRNKGNFPGRFSGRQFSNSRSEMNVSTLELGDSALYLCASSLDYRMNTDTQYFGPGTRLTVL.